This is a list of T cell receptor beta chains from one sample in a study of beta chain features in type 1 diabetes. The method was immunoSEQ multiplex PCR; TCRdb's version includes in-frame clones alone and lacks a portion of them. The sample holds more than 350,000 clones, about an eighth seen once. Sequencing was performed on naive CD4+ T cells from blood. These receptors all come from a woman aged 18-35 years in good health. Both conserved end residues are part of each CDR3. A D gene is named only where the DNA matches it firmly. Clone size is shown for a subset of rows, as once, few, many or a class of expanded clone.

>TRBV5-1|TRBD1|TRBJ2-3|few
CASSARTGDADTQYF
TGCGCCAGCAGCGCCCGGACAGGGGACGCAGATACGCAGTATTTT
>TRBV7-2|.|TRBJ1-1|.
CASSHDRLNTEAFF
TGTGCCAGCAGCCACGACAGACTGAACACTGAAGCTTTCTTT
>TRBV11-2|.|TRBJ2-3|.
CASSFSAGTDTQYF
TGTGCCAGCAGCTTCTCCGCCGGCACAGATACGCAGTATTTT
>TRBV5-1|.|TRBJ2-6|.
CASSLAENSGANVLTF
TGCGCCAGCAGCTTGGCGGAAAACTCTGGGGCCAACGTCCTGACTTTC
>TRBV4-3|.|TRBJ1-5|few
CASSQGFFNQPQHF
TGCGCCAGCAGCCAAGGCTTCTTCAATCAGCCCCAGCATTTT
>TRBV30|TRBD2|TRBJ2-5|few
CAWNSPLAGKTETQYF
TGTGCCTGGAACTCCCCCCTAGCGGGAAAGACGGAGACCCAGTACTTC
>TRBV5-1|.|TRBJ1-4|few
CASSLRGAREKLFF
TGCGCCAGCAGCTTGAGAGGGGCTCGTGAAAAACTGTTTTTT
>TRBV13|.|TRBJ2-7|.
CASSLGVGTSISEKYF
TGTGCCAGCAGCTTAGGTGTAGGGACCTCAATTTCGGAAAAGTACTTC
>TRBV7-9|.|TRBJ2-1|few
CASSLSLWEMDEQFF
TGTGCCAGCAGCCTTAGCCTCTGGGAGATGGATGAGCAGTTCTTC
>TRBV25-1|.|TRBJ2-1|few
CASGHPTGHRFF
TGTGCCAGCGGACACCCTACAGGACATAGGTTCTTC
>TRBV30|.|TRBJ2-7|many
CAWSVQYEQYF
TGTGCCTGGAGTGTACAGTACGAGCAGTACTTC
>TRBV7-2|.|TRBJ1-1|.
CASSYGRNTEAFF
TGTGCCAGCAGCTATGGACGGAACACTGAAGCTTTCTTT
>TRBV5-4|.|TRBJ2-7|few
CASKPDSSSYEQYF
TGTGCCAGCAAGCCGGACAGTAGCTCCTACGAGCAGTACTTC
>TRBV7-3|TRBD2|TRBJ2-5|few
CASSLTSGSQETQYF
TGTGCCAGCAGCTTAACTAGCGGGAGTCAGGAGACCCAGTACTTC
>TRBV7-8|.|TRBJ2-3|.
CASSLNRGTDTQYF
TGTGCCAGCAGCCTCAACCGGGGCACAGATACGCAGTATTTT
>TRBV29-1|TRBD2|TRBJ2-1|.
CSVRTSGRSHEQFF
TGCAGCGTCAGAACTAGCGGGAGGTCACATGAGCAGTTCTTC
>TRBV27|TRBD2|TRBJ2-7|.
CASSLYTGTSSEQYF
TGTGCCAGCAGTTTATATACCGGGACTAGCTCCGAGCAGTACTTC
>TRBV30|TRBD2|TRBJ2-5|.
CAWSVQGTSGETQYF
TGTGCCTGGAGTGTACAGGGGACTAGCGGGGAGACCCAGTACTTC
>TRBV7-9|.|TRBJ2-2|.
CASSLRKDTGELFF
TGTGCCAGCAGCTTGCGCAAGGACACCGGGGAGCTGTTTTTT
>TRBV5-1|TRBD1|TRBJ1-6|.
CASSPDRDSPLHF
TGCGCCAGCAGCCCTGACAGGGACTCACCCCTCCACTTT
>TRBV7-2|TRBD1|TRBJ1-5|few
CASSPQGALENQPQHF
TGTGCCAGCAGCCCTCAGGGGGCGCTGGAAAATCAGCCCCAGCATTTT
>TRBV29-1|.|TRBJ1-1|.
CSVDREGGTEAFF
TGCAGCGTCGATAGGGAGGGGGGTACTGAAGCTTTCTTT